One sample yielded the 18 T cell receptor beta chains listed below, sequenced in a study of PD-1 blockade in mismatch repair-deficient tumors. Sequenced by immunoSEQ multiplex PCR; TCRdb stores in-frame clones only, minus some. Here the sample spans 50,000 or so clones, around three quarters being singletons. Sequenced material: PBMCs, taken before pembrolizumab treatment. These receptors were obtained from an adult with mismatch repair-deficient cancer.

The chain employs TRBV29-1 and TRBJ1-2; a weak D match, TRBD1 (5 bases). V lost 3 bases to trimming and J lost 7 bases, with 12 bases between them. There are 12 residues in the CDR3. The germline gives CDR1 SQVTM, CDR2 ANQGSEA. The CDR3 reads CSVDPGVAGYTF. Written as DNA, the CDR3 is TGCAGCGTTGATCCGGGGGTGGCTGGCTACACCTTC.

The gene calls are TRBV7-6 and TRBJ2-5; the match to TRBD1 covers 10 bases. Per the germline V gene, CDR1 is SGHVS and CDR2 is FNYEAQ. With 5 bases clipped from V and 5 bases from J, the junction kept 8 bases outside the gene matches. The CDR3 sequence is 15 residues long. In DNA, the CDR3 is TGTGCCAGCAGCCCTCAGACAGGGGGCGCGGAGACCCAGTACTTC. Its translation is CASSPQTGGAETQYF.

This chain connects TRBV5-4 to TRBJ2-5; D remains unclear. Looked up from germline, CDR1 is SGHNT and CDR2 is YYREEE (reference sequence). V lost 2 bases to trimming and J lost 3 bases, with 8 bases between them. The CDR3 spans 13 residues. Here the CDR3 DNA reads TGTGCCAGCAGCTTTCCCTTAGAAGAGACCCAGTACTTC. Encoded protein: CASSFPLEETQYF.

This chain joins TRBV5-1 and TRBJ1-3; 7 bases match TRBD1. The ends lost 4 bases at V and 0 bases at J; junction bases unmatched: 7. This CDR3 comprises 16 residues. Per the germline V gene, CDR1 is SGHRS and CDR2 is YFSETQ. For the CDR3, the DNA is TGCGCCAGCAGCATGACAGGGCCCCACTCTGGAAACACCATATATTTT. Protein product: CASSMTGPHSGNTIYF.

This sequence joins TRBV6-5 and TRBJ1-2, with D hard to call. V lost 4 bases, J lost 13 bases, and 13 bases lay in between. This CDR3 has 11 residues. Germline assignment: CDR1 MNHEY and CDR2 SVGAGI. CDR3 coding DNA: TGTGCCAGCAGTTCTACCGGGCGGGCCACCTTC. Amino acid sequence: CASSSTGRATF.

The chain recombines TRBV7-3 with TRBJ2-1; D is ambiguous. CDR3 length: 15 residues. The V gene lost 4 bases and the J gene lost 2 bases, with 12 bases spanning the gap. Germline CDR1 reads SGHTA; CDR2 reads FQGTGA. The CDR3 loop reads CASSSGVVPYNEQFF. CDR3 coding DNA: TGTGCCAGCAGCTCCGGAGTAGTCCCCTACAATGAGCAGTTCTTC.

V usage is TRBV11-1 and J usage is TRBJ1-2; a weak D match, TRBD1 (5 bases). Germline assignment: CDR1 SGHAT and CDR2 FQDESV (reference sequence). The CDR3 length is 16 residues. Deletions cut 7 bases from V and 0 bases from J, with 18 bases between. CDR3 sequence reads: CASTRLEGAANYGYTF. CDR3 bases: TGTGCCAGCACCCGGCTGGAAGGGGCGGCTAACTATGGCTACACCTTC.

The gene calls are TRBV7-8 and TRBJ1-5; D gene unclear. V was pared by 1 base and J by 2 bases, with 18 bases between. There are 18 residues in the CDR3. Germline CDR1 reads SGHVS; CDR2 reads FQNEAQ. In DNA, the CDR3 is TGTGCCAGCAGCTTAGGTATGGCCGCCGTTCAGGGCAATCAGCCCCAGCATTTT. Translated: CASSLGMAAVQGNQPQHF.

The chain links TRBV18 to TRBJ1-2; D is ambiguous. V was shortened by 0 bases and J by 2 bases, with 4 bases between the two germline ends. The CDR3 length is 13 residues. CDR1 is KGHSH and CDR2 is LQKENI in the germline V gene. The CDR3: CASSPPGNYGYTF. The CDR3 nucleotides are TGTGCCAGCTCACCACCAGGGAACTATGGCTACACCTTC.

V gene TRBV5-4 combines with J gene TRBJ2-1, with 14 bases identical to TRBD2. The CDR3 spans 17 residues. Germline CDR1 is SGHNT and CDR2 is YYREEE (reference sequence). V lost 4 bases and J lost 5; bases outside the gene matches: 8. CDR3 in amino acids: CASSLGLAGGRDNEQFF. In DNA form, the CDR3 reads TGTGCCAGCAGCCTTGGACTAGCGGGGGGCCGGGACAATGAGCAGTTCTTC.

This chain uses TRBV19 with TRBJ1-5; D is possibly TRBD1 (6 bases). The CDR3 has 15 residues. V lost 9 bases and J 0 bases, leaving 15 bases between the germline ends. Per germline, CDR1 LNHDA and CDR2 SQIVND (reference sequence). The CDR3 bases are TGTGCCAGCACCCGGACAGTAGTTAGCAATCAGCCCCAGCATTTT. As protein: CASTRTVVSNQPQHF.

The J gene is TRBJ1-2, the V gene TRBV5-4; 8 bases are a match to TRBD1. This CDR3 has 15 amino acids. Germline V gives CDR1 SGHNT, CDR2 YYREEE (reference sequence). V dropped 5 bases and J dropped 3; count of bases not matched to a gene: 9. Here the CDR3 reads CASRNYGTGHYGYTF. CDR3 DNA: TGTGCCAGCAGAAACTACGGGACAGGACACTATGGCTACACCTTC. Looking up the rest from reference TRBV5-4 and TRBJ1-2 gives the full variable domain: ETGVTQSPTHLIKTRGQQVTLRCSSQSGHNTVSWYQQALGQGPQFIFQYYREEENGRGNFPPRFSGLQFPNYSSELNVNALELDDSALYLCASRNYGTGHYGYTFGSGTRLTVV.

V gene TRBV29-1 combines with J gene TRBJ1-2; D unclear. The CDR3 totals 14 residues. Germline loops: CDR1 SQVTM, CDR2 ANQGSEA. The V end was cut by 6 bases, the J end by 0 bases, with 14 bases between. This CDR3 reads CSVDQVGTNYGYTF. As DNA, the CDR3 is TGCAGCGTGGATCAGGTGGGGACTAACTATGGCTACACCTTC.

The chain is built from TRBV6-4 and TRBJ2-3; the D is unclear. CDR1 MRHNA and CDR2 SNTAGT come from the germline V gene. V shed 3 bases and J shed 3 bases, with 10 bases lying between them. The CDR3 covers 14 residues. CDR3 nucleotides: TGTGCCAGCAGTGATCCCGGGCGAACAGATACGCAGTATTTT. It is translated as CASSDPGRTDTQYF.

The chain links TRBV19 to TRBJ2-7; TRBD1 matches at 9 bases. V lost 11 bases, J lost 2 bases, and 10 bases stayed unmatched. This CDR3 region has 14 residues. Germline V gene sequence: CDR1 LNHDA, CDR2 SQIVND (reference sequence). The CDR3 DNA reads as TGTGCCTCCAGTGGAGGGACAGGGCCCTACGAGCAGTACTTC. This translates into CASSGGTGPYEQYF.

The chain carries TRBV19 and TRBJ1-2; 9 nucleotides agree with TRBD1. With V trimmed by 5 bases and J by 6 bases, 7 bases remained unmatched. The CDR3 is 14 residues long. Germline lookup yields CDR1 LNHDA and CDR2 SQIVND (reference sequence). CDR3 bases: TGTGCCAGTAGTGGCCTTCGGGACAGGGATGGCTACACCTTC. As protein: CASSGLRDRDGYTF.

This clone was picked up one time. CDR3 DNA sequence: TGTGCCAGCAGTGTGGTCCCCAGCTCCTACAATGAGCAGTTCTTC. Its translation is CASSVVPSSYNEQFF. This chain uses TRBV6-5 with TRBJ2-1; no reliable D call. The V end was cut by 5 bases, the J end by 0 bases, with 11 bases between. Germline values: CDR1 MNHEY, CDR2 SVGAGI. This CDR3 spans 15 amino acids.

This rearrangement joins TRBV4-1 to TRBJ2-5; 11 nucleotides align to TRBD2. The length of the CDR3 is 17 residues. With V trimmed by 3 bases and J by 6 bases, 12 bases remained unmatched. CDR1 MGHRA and CDR2 YSYEKL come from the germline V gene. DNA for the CDR3: TGCGCCAGCAGCCACCACCAGATAGCGGGAGGGTTAAAGACCCAGTACTTC. Translation: CASSHHQIAGGLKTQYF.